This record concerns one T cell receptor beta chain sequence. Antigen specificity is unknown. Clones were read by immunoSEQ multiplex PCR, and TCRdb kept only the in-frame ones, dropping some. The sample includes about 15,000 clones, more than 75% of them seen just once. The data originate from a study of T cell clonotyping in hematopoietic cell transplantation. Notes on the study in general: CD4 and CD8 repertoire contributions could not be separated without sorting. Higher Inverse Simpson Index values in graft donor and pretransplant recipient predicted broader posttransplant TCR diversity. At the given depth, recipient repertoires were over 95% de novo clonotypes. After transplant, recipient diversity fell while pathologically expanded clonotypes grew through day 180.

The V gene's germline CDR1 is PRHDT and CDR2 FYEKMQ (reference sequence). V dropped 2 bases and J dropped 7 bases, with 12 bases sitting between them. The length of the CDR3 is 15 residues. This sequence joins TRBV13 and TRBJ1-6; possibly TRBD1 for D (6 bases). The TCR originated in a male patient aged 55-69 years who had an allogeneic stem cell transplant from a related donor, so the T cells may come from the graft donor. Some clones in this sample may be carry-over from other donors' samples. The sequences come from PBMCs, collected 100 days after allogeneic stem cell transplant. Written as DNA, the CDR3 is TGTGCCAGCAGCTTATCATACAGGGCGAATTCACCCCTCCACTTT. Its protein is CASSLSYRANSPLHF.